Below are 21 T cell receptor beta chains sequenced from a single sample in a study of T-cell reconstitution after alpha-beta-depleted transplantation in children. This sample's TCRbeta library carried unique molecular identifier barcodes. TCRdb recomputed calls from the PCR reads with MiXCR, one row per CDR3 protein. Of about 260,000 distinct CDR3 sequences in the sample, around a tenth are singletons; the top ten hold 23%. Material: peripheral blood, obtained 180 days after TCRalphabeta/CD19-depleted stem cell transplant. These receptors were obtained from a male patient under 10 years old who had a stem cell transplant for chronic granulomatous disease, so the T cells may come from the graft donor.

Many counts were recorded for this clonotype. V and J are TRBV5-1 and TRBJ1-3; D is unclear. Trimming removed 4 bases from V and 0 bases from J, with 5 bases in between. There are 13 residues in the CDR3. Germline V gives CDR1 SGHRS, CDR2 YFSETQ. CDR3 loop: CASSRYSGNTIYF. Written as DNA, the CDR3 is TGCGCCAGCAGCCGATACTCTGGAAACACCATATATTTT.

This clonotype has ten or more counts. The genes are TRBV20-1 and TRBJ2-7; 8 bases fit TRBD1. The V gene end was trimmed by 6 bases and the J gene end by 2 bases; junction bases not matched to a gene: 6. This CDR3 spans 13 amino acids. Germline V gene lookup returns CDR1 DFQATT and CDR2 SNEGSKA (reference sequence). The CDR3 is CSASQGAAYEQYF. Here the CDR3 DNA reads TGCAGTGCAAGCCAGGGGGCCGCCTACGAGCAGTACTTC.

This clonotype was recorded many times. J is TRBJ2-3 and V is TRBV12-3 or TRBV12-4; 8 bases fit TRBD2. Unmatched junction bases numbered 10, after V lost 6 bases and J lost 2 bases. The CDR3 has 16 amino acids. The CDR3 region is CASSHPQRGNTDTQYF. Written as DNA, the CDR3 is TGTGCCAGCAGCCACCCACAGCGGGGGAACACAGATACGCAGTATTTT.

V is TRBV19 and J is TRBJ1-5; tentatively, D is TRBD1 (5 bases). V shed 5 bases and J shed 0 bases, with 11 bases lying between them. CDR3 length: 15 amino acids. Germline V CDR1 and CDR2: LNHDA, SQIVND (reference sequence). The CDR3 region is CASSPTEYSNQPQHF. The CDR3 nucleotides read TGTGCCAGTAGTCCGACAGAGTATAGCAATCAGCCCCAGCATTTT.

This clonotype was seen repeatedly, ten times or more. This chain connects TRBV9 to TRBJ2-7; 11 bases line up with TRBD1. The CDR3 totals 15 residues. Germline V gene sequence: CDR1 SGDLS, CDR2 YYNGEE. V lost 4 bases and J lost 5; bases outside the gene matches: 8. CDR3 protein: CASSLGDRGIDEQYF. The CDR3 nucleotides are TGTGCCAGCAGCCTTGGGGACAGGGGGATCGACGAGCAGTACTTC.

This clonotype was recorded many times. CDR3 sequence (DNA): TGTGCCAGCAGTTTTAAGAGGACAGGGCCCCGGAACACTGAAGCTTTCTTT. Translation gives CASSFKRTGPRNTEAFF. This chain connects TRBV27 to TRBJ1-1; the match to TRBD1 covers 8 bases. The CDR3 extends over 17 amino acids. Per germline, CDR1 MNHEY and CDR2 SMNVEV (reference sequence). V trimming: 3 bases; J trimming: 1 base; junction bases outside the gene matches: 10.

Details on this clonotype: One base away lies a much larger clone, so this may be a sequencing read error. This chain links TRBV6-1 with TRBJ2-5; TRBD2 aligns across 16 bases. Germline V CDR1 and CDR2: MNHNS, SASEGT. There are 15 residues in the CDR3. The CDR3 region has the DNA TGTGCCAGCAGTCAACCGGGACTAGCGGGAGGGGACCAGTGCTTC. It is translated as CASSQPGLAGGDQCF.

This clonotype was counted at least ten times. The genes are TRBV12-3 or TRBV12-4 and TRBJ1-2; 9 bases line up with TRBD1. This CDR3 is built from 16 residues. V dropped 3 bases and J dropped 4; count of bases not matched to a gene: 9. Written as DNA, the CDR3 is TGTGCCAGCAGTTTCCTCTCGGGACAGGGAACCTATGGCTACACCTTC. Protein: CASSFLSGQGTYGYTF.

The chain combines TRBV20-1 with TRBJ2-7; the D gene is possibly TRBD2 (6 bases). Per the germline V gene, CDR1 is DFQATT and CDR2 is SNEGSKA (reference sequence). The ends were cut back, 7 bases at V and 1 base at J, with 17 bases in the middle. The CDR3 runs 14 residues. For the CDR3, the DNA is TGCAGTGTTGCCTTGGGGGGAGATTCCTACGAGCAGTACTTC. Its protein product is CSVALGGDSYEQYF.

At least ten counts were recorded for this clonotype. The chain recombines TRBV5-6 with TRBJ2-7; D is perhaps TRBD1 (5 bases). This CDR3 has 13 residues. Germline V gives CDR1 SGHDT, CDR2 YYEEEE. Trimming took 4 bases from V and 4 from J, leaving 12 bases between them. In DNA, the CDR3 is TGTGCCAGCAGCCATGAGACAGATTACGAGCAGTACTTC. Its translation is CASSHETDYEQYF.

This clonotype was observed many times. The chain employs TRBV29-1 and TRBJ1-1, with 9 bases fitting TRBD1. Losses at the gene ends were 3 bases for V and 6 bases for J; bases not matched to a gene: 11. The CDR3 covers 15 residues. CDR1 and CDR2 from the germline V gene are SQVTM and ANQGSEA. The CDR3 region has the DNA TGCAGCGTTGAGGACAGGGGATTCGCAAACGCTGAAGCTTTCTTT. Translated, it gives CSVEDRGFANAEAFF.

The table lists this clonotype with many counts. This chain joins TRBV20-1 and TRBJ1-1; D not resolved. The CDR3 loop spans 13 amino acids. CDR1 DFQATT and CDR2 SNEGSKA come from the germline V gene (reference sequence). V lost 3 bases, J lost 1 base, and 9 bases lay in between. CDR3 amino acids: CSARQDPNTEAFF. For the CDR3, the DNA is TGCAGTGCTAGGCAGGACCCGAACACTGAAGCTTTCTTT.

There are many counts of this clonotype. The V and J genes are TRBV15 and TRBJ1-6; TRBD1 is a possible D gene (5 bases). V was shortened by 3 bases and J by 5 bases, with 8 bases between the two germline ends. The CDR3 is made up of 14 amino acids. Per germline, CDR1 LNHNV and CDR2 YYDKDF (reference sequence). CDR3 amino acids: CATSRDTDNSPLHF. As DNA, the CDR3 is TGTGCCACCAGCAGGGACACCGATAATTCACCCCTCCACTTT.

This clonotype was counted ten times or more. This chain connects TRBV7-9 to TRBJ2-2; 14 nucleotides agree with TRBD2. Germline V gene sequence: CDR1 SEHNR, CDR2 FQNEAQ (reference sequence). The junction had 6 bases not matched to a gene; V was cut back by 2 bases and J by 4 bases. The CDR3 has 18 amino acids. CDR3 sequence (DNA): TGTGCCAGCAGCTTATTGGGACTAGCGGGAGTCCGCACCGGGGAGCTGTTTTTT. Residues: CASSLLGLAGVRTGELFF.

This clonotype was recorded many times. The rearrangement joins TRBV30 to TRBJ1-1; 7 positions match TRBD1. CDR1 and CDR2 (germline): GTSNPN, SVGIG (reference sequence). V trimming: 2 bases; J trimming: 5 bases; junction bases outside the gene matches: 11. The CDR3 is made up of 15 amino acids. CDR3 nucleotide sequence: TGTGCCTGGAGTTCCTCAAGGGGGCGCGTGACTGAAGCTTTCTTT. Protein sequence: CAWSSSRGRVTEAFF.

In this sample, this clonotype turned up many times. The chain is built from TRBV9 and TRBJ2-1; TRBD1 matches 8 bases. Trimming cost V 4 bases and J 0 bases; bases outside gene matches: 6. The germline gives CDR1 SGDLS, CDR2 YYNGEE. The CDR3 contains 16 residues. The CDR3 region has the DNA TGTGCCAGCAGCATAGGACAGGGCAGCTCCTACAATGAGCAGTTCTTC. Translated, it gives CASSIGQGSSYNEQFF.

The chain recombines TRBV19 with TRBJ1-5; TRBD1 agrees at 7 bases. V gave up 7 bases and J gave up 0 bases; unmatched junction bases: 3. The germline CDR1 and CDR2 sequences are LNHDA and SQIVND (reference sequence). CDR3 length: 14 amino acids. DNA for the CDR3: TGTGCCAGTAAGAAGGGGGCTAGCAATCAGCCCCAGCATTTT. Translated, it gives CASKKGASNQPQHF.

This clonotype was detected only a few times. The chain recombines TRBV20-1 with TRBJ2-1; the D is unclear. The CDR3 runs to 11 residues. With 5 bases removed from V and 2 bases from J, the gap between germline ends came to 4 bases. The germline gives CDR1 DFQATT, CDR2 SNEGSKA (reference sequence). Written as DNA, the CDR3 is TGCAGTGCTCCGGCCTACAATGAGCAGTTCTTC. Translating it yields CSAPAYNEQFF.

This clonotype has ten or more counts. The genes are TRBV11-1 and TRBJ2-6; 9 nucleotides match TRBD1. The CDR3 is made up of 19 amino acids. The germline gives CDR1 SGHAT, CDR2 FQDESV (reference sequence). V was clipped by 1 base and J by 4 bases; unmatched bases: 11. In DNA form, the CDR3 reads TGTGCCAGCAGCTTAGGGTCGGACAGGGGTCTTGCAGGGGCCAACGTCCTGACTTTC. This sequence encodes CASSLGSDRGLAGANVLTF.

Ten or more counts support this clonotype. This rearrangement joins TRBV4-2 to TRBJ2-3; D might be TRBD2 (6 bases). Germline V gene sequence: CDR1 LGHNA, CDR2 YNFKEQ. The CDR3 sequence is 14 residues long. V lost 3 bases and J 0 bases, leaving 7 bases between the germline ends. CDR3 in amino acids: CASSQEGSTDTQYF. The DNA of the CDR3 is TGTGCCAGCAGCCAGGAGGGGAGCACAGATACGCAGTATTTT.

As regards this clonotype: A much larger clone lies one base from this, so it may be a read error. The V and J genes are TRBV2 and TRBJ2-2; D is unresolved. Germline V gives CDR1 SNHLY, CDR2 FYNNEI. The CDR3 spans 14 residues. Trimming removed 4 bases from V and 4 bases from J, with 10 bases in between. CDR3 region: CASSVISVTGELFF. CDR3 DNA: TGTGCCAGCAGTGTCATATCTGTCACCGGGGAGCTGTTTTTT.